This entry lists 27 T cell receptor beta chains sequenced from one sample in a study of blood T cell repertoires in COVID-19. Sequenced by immunoSEQ multiplex PCR; TCRdb stores in-frame clones only, minus some. The table lists tens of thousands of clones, 81% of them singletons. What was sequenced was peripheral blood. These receptors were taken from a man older than 75 with active or convalescent COVID-19.

The chain uses TRBV2 and TRBJ1-6; 9 nucleotides agree with TRBD1. The CDR3 is 15 amino acids. The V and J ends lost 2 bases and 10 bases, in that order; junction bases with no gene match: 6. Looked up from germline, CDR1 is SNHLY and CDR2 is FYNNEI. The CDR3 protein is CASSEMGTGRSPLHF. In nucleotides, the CDR3 is TGTGCCAGCAGTGAAATGGGGACAGGGCGCTCACCCCTCCACTTT.

The V call is TRBV7-9, the J call TRBJ1-2; possible D gene TRBD1, 5 bases. Germline CDR1 is SEHNR and CDR2 is FQNEAQ (reference sequence). V lost 2 bases and J lost 8, with 21 bases in between. There are 16 residues in the CDR3. The CDR3 loop is CASSLTEENQGQGYTF. The CDR3 coding sequence is TGTGCCAGCAGCTTAACCGAGGAGAATCAGGGTCAAGGCTACACCTTC.

This clone was recorded many times. In DNA form, the CDR3 reads TGTGCCAGCAGGCCAGCACAGGGGACTCGCGGCTACACCTTC. Amino acids: CASRPAQGTRGYTF. The chain joins TRBV27 to TRBJ1-2; 7 bases are a match to TRBD1. CDR3 size: 14 residues. From germline, CDR1 is MNHEY and CDR2 SMNVEV (reference sequence). Trimming at V came to 6 bases and at J to 8 bases, leaving 12 bases not matched to a gene.

CDR3 nucleotide sequence: TGTGCCAGCAGTTTAGTAGGGGACACTGAAGCTTTCTTT. Translated, it gives CASSLVGDTEAFF. V gene TRBV12-3 or TRBV12-4 combines with J gene TRBJ1-1; D might be TRBD1 (5 bases). There are 13 residues in the CDR3. Between the trimmed V and J ends, which lost 1 base and 3 bases, there was a span of 6 bases.

This clone was seen repeatedly, ten times or more. This sequence joins TRBV11-2 and TRBJ2-7; D gene unclear. The germline V gene encodes CDR1 SGHAT and CDR2 FQNNGV. V lost 0 bases, J lost 4 bases, and 13 bases lay in between. The length of the CDR3 is 15 residues. The CDR3: CASSLEAPSFYEQYF. In nucleotides, the CDR3 is TGTGCCAGCAGCTTAGAGGCTCCTTCCTTTTACGAGCAGTACTTC.

V and J are TRBV6-2 or TRBV6-3 and TRBJ2-7; D ambiguous. Looked up from germline, CDR1 is MNHEY and CDR2 is SVGEGT. The V end lost 3 bases, the J end lost 2 bases, and 8 bases lay between the germline ends. The CDR3 covers 13 residues. The CDR3 DNA reads as TGTGCCAGCAGTTATGCTAATACCTACGAGCAGTACTTC. Translated: CASSYANTYEQYF.

The V and J genes are TRBV7-9 and TRBJ1-1, with D possibly TRBD1 on 6 matching bases. Germline V CDR1 and CDR2: SEHNR, FQNEAQ (reference sequence). The CDR3 length is 13 residues. Trimming shortened V by 7 bases and J by 1 base, and 10 bases separated the two germline ends. DNA of the CDR3: TGTGCCAGCACCCGAGGGGGGAACACTGAAGCTTTCTTT. Encoded protein: CASTRGGNTEAFF.

This clone was found once. The chain has TRBV5-5 and TRBJ2-7, with a possible D match to TRBD1 (6 bases). CDR1 is SGHKS and CDR2 is YYEKEE in the germline V gene (reference sequence). CDR3 size: 15 residues. The ends were cut back, 4 bases at V and 0 bases at J, with 14 bases in the middle. The CDR3 reads CASSQPQGSSYEQYF. CDR3 coding DNA: TGTGCCAGCAGCCAACCACAGGGAAGCTCCTACGAGCAGTACTTC.

The chain joins TRBV3-1 (or the pseudogene TRBV3-2) to TRBJ2-5; D is perhaps TRBD2 (5 bases). CDR3 size: 14 residues. CDR1 is LGHDT and CDR2 is YNNKEL in the germline V gene (reference sequence). Trimming pared 5 bases from V and 4 bases from J, leaving 14 bases between. CDR3 sequence: CASSFRRAGETQYF. The CDR3 region has the DNA TGTGCCAGCAGCTTTCGGCGGGCCGGAGAGACCCAGTACTTC.

The chain recombines TRBV30 with TRBJ1-6, with D perhaps matching TRBD1 (5 bases). The CDR3 sequence is 15 residues long. V lost 1 base and J lost 11, with 18 bases in between. Germline V CDR1 and CDR2: GTSNPN, SVGIG (reference sequence). For the CDR3, the DNA is TGTGCCTGGAGTGGTCGAGCAGGCAGGGCGGCACCCCTCCACTTT. Its translation: CAWSGRAGRAAPLHF.

The chain links TRBV5-1 to TRBJ2-7, with unresolved D. V was trimmed by 4 bases and J by 3 bases, leaving 8 bases between them. CDR1 and CDR2 from the germline V gene are SGHRS and YFSETQ. The CDR3 sequence is 12 residues long. The CDR3 DNA reads TGCGCCAGCAGCGATTACAGCTACGAGCAGTACTTC. Translating gives CASSDYSYEQYF.

This clone was detected once. This sequence joins TRBV12-3 or TRBV12-4 and TRBJ2-1, with D possibly being TRBD2 (7 bases). The V and J ends lost 7 bases and 8 bases respectively, with 15 bases between them. CDR3 length: 13 residues. The CDR3 nucleotides are TGTGCCAGCACCGCGGGGGCGGGGCATGAGCAGTTCTTC. This encodes CASTAGAGHEQFF.

CDR3 nucleotide sequence: TGTGCCAGTAGTAGCGGGGTCGTTGTGACTATTCATGGCTACACCTTC. As protein: CASSSGVVVTIHGYTF. The chain links TRBV19 to TRBJ1-2; no clear D. V lost 4 bases and J 6 bases, leaving 21 bases between the germline ends. Germline lookup yields CDR1 LNHDA and CDR2 SQIVND (reference sequence). There are 16 residues in the CDR3. Full variable domain (missing parts from reference TRBV19 and TRBJ1-2): DGGITQSPKYLFRKEGQNVTLSCEQNLNHDAMYWYRQDPGQGLRLIYYSQIVNDFQKGDIAEGYSVSREKKESFPLTVTSAQKNPTAFYLCASSSGVVVTIHGYTFGSGTRLTVV.

J is TRBJ1-2 and V is TRBV5-6; D not certain. The ends were cut back, 2 bases at V and 3 bases at J, with 8 bases in the middle. The CDR3 length is 13 residues. CDR1 is SGHDT, CDR2 YYEEEE, per germline. The CDR3 DNA reads TGTGCCAGCAGCTTAAACTTCTACTATGGCTACACCTTC. This gives the protein CASSLNFYYGYTF.

The V gene is TRBV10-3, the J gene TRBJ2-1; TRBD2 is a possible D gene (5 bases). V lost 5 bases and J lost 0, with 14 bases in between. The CDR3 covers 16 residues. Germline CDR1 and CDR2: ENHRY and SYGVKD. The CDR3 loop is CAISSGPVSSYNEQFF. In DNA form, the CDR3 reads TGTGCCATCAGTAGCGGTCCCGTCAGCTCCTACAATGAGCAGTTCTTC.

The chain carries TRBV6-6 and TRBJ2-4; 10 bases match TRBD2. CDR1 is MNHNY and CDR2 is SVGAGI in the germline V gene (reference sequence). The CDR3 loop spans 13 amino acids. With 5 bases clipped from V and 12 bases from J, the junction kept 7 bases outside the gene matches. The CDR3: CASSGSGGASQYF. CDR3 sequence (DNA): TGTGCCAGCAGTGGGAGCGGGGGGGCATCTCAGTACTTC.

This rearrangement joins TRBV6-4 to TRBJ2-3; 8 nucleotides agree with TRBD2. Germline values: CDR1 MRHNA, CDR2 SNTAGT. The CDR3 spans 14 residues. The junction had 0 bases not matched to a gene; V was cut back by 3 bases and J by 1 base. The CDR3 sequence is CASSEAGGTDTQYF. Here the CDR3 DNA reads TGTGCCAGCAGTGAAGCGGGGGGCACAGATACGCAGTATTTT.

The chain combines TRBV5-6 with TRBJ2-5; perhaps TRBD2 as D (7 bases). The V end lost 2 bases, the J end lost 2 bases, and 13 bases lay between the germline ends. Germline CDR1 and CDR2: SGHDT and YYEEEE. This CDR3 is 15 amino acids long. The CDR3 nucleotides are TGTGCCAGCAGCTTACCGGGGGGCACGCAAGAGACCCAGTACTTC. This encodes CASSLPGGTQETQYF.

This clone occurred a few times. This sequence joins TRBV20-1 and TRBJ2-7, with 9 bases that match TRBD1. Trimming took 3 bases from V and 5 from J; bases not matched to a gene: 8. From germline, CDR1 is DFQATT and CDR2 SNEGSKA (reference sequence). The CDR3 spans 14 residues. CDR3 loop: CSASSGTGFDEQYF. DNA of the CDR3: TGCAGTGCTAGTTCCGGGACAGGGTTCGACGAGCAGTACTTC.

The genes are TRBV19 and TRBJ2-6, with D possibly TRBD1 on 6 matching bases. The CDR3 sequence is 15 residues long. Trimming stripped 4 bases from V and 7 bases from J, with 14 bases between. CDR1 and CDR2 (germline): LNHDA, SQIVND (reference sequence). The CDR3 region has the DNA TGTGCCAGTAGTACCGGGACACTGCCAGCCAACGTCCTGACTTTC. Protein: CASSTGTLPANVLTF.

This clone has only one observation. J is TRBJ2-5 and V is TRBV7-3; TRBD1 might be the D (5 bases). Trimming took off 5 bases at V and 3 bases at J, with 10 bases between the two ends. This CDR3 is built from 13 residues. CDR1 and CDR2 from the germline V gene are SGHTA and FQGTGA. CDR3 in amino acids: CASSPAGKETQYF. The CDR3 region has the DNA TGTGCCAGCAGCCCCGCAGGGAAAGAGACCCAGTACTTC. The full variable domain, its missing parts supplied by reference TRBV7-3 and TRBJ2-5, is GAGVSQTPSNKVTEKGKYVELRCDPISGHTALYWYRQSLGQGPEFLIYFQGTGAADDSGLPNDRFFAVRPEGSVSTLKIQRTERGDSAVYLCASSPAGKETQYFGPGTRLLVL.

The genes are TRBV6-5 and TRBJ1-2; D gene unclear. CDR1 is MNHEY and CDR2 is SVGAGI in the germline V gene. V lost 2 bases to trimming and J lost 5 bases, with 12 bases between them. The CDR3 sequence is 14 residues long. Here the CDR3 DNA reads TGTGCCAGCAGTTACGACAAGAGATCTTATGGCTACACCTTC. It yields the protein CASSYDKRSYGYTF.

The gene calls are TRBV30 and TRBJ1-2, with D maybe TRBD1 (5 bases). Germline V CDR1 and CDR2: GTSNPN, SVGIG (reference sequence). The CDR3 consists of 12 residues. V lost 7 bases and J lost 5, with 14 bases in between. The CDR3 DNA follows: TGTGCCTCCGCTGGGGGGGATTATGGCTACACCTTC. Translated, it gives CASAGGDYGYTF.

This clone was seen only once. V and J are TRBV19 and TRBJ1-4; 10 nucleotides match TRBD1. This CDR3 has 15 residues. V trimming: 7 bases; J trimming: 5 bases; junction bases outside the gene matches: 7. Germline loops: CDR1 LNHDA, CDR2 SQIVND (reference sequence). The CDR3 DNA follows: TGTGCCAGTACCCCCCCGGGACAGGGGAATGAAAAACTGTTTTTT. It yields the protein CASTPPGQGNEKLFF.

The V gene is TRBV29-1, the J gene TRBJ2-7, with 7 bases that match TRBD2. Germline-derived CDR1 and CDR2 are SQVTM and ANQGSEA. The CDR3 runs 12 residues. The trim removed 6 bases at V and 7 bases at J, leaving 9 bases unmatched. CDR3 residues: CSVGEGMREQYF. Written as DNA, the CDR3 is TGCAGCGTGGGGGAGGGCATGAGGGAGCAGTACTTC.

The rearrangement uses TRBV6-6 and TRBJ2-6, with 7 bases that match TRBD1. Germline CDR1 and CDR2: MNHNY and SVGAGI (reference sequence). J lost 0 bases, V lost 5 bases, and 13 bases had no gene match. This CDR3 spans 19 amino acids. CDR3 protein: CASSPNPGQTASGANVLTF. DNA for the CDR3: TGTGCCAGCAGTCCCAACCCGGGACAGACGGCCTCTGGGGCCAACGTCCTGACTTTC.

V and J are TRBV5-4 and TRBJ2-6, with D perhaps TRBD2 (6 bases). Germline V gene lookup returns CDR1 SGHNT and CDR2 YYREEE (reference sequence). The V end was cut by 0 bases, the J end by 4 bases, with 8 bases between. The length of the CDR3 is 15 residues. The CDR3 bases are TGTGCCAGCAGCTTGGCGGGAGTCGGGGCCAACGTCCTGACTTTC. This encodes CASSLAGVGANVLTF. Together with reference TRBV5-4 and TRBJ2-6, the CDR3 gives the full variable domain: ETGVTQSPTHLIKTRGQQVTLRCSSQSGHNTVSWYQQALGQGPQFIFQYYREEENGRGNFPPRFSGLQFPNYSSELNVNALELDDSALYLCASSLAGVGANVLTFGAGSRLTVL.